The entry below gives a single TCR beta chain sequence along with its context. These data belong to a study of control samples from healthy donors and cancer patients. CDR1 is SGDLS, CDR2 YYNGEE, per germline. This CDR3 spans 18 amino acids. J gave up 5 bases and V 3 bases, and 11 bases lay outside the gene matches. Sequencing used immunoSEQ multiplex PCR; TCRdb keeps in-frame clones, though not all of them. The top ten clones hold less than 20% of a sample with about 84,000 clones, roughly 91% of them seen once. The chain employs TRBV9 and TRBJ2-3, with 14 positions matching TRBD2. This TCR was sampled from a man aged 25 to 45 in good health. The material sequenced was blood. The CDR3 is CASSAPKGLAGEIDTQYF. The CDR3 coding sequence is TGTGCCAGCAGCGCCCCCAAGGGACTAGCGGGAGAGATAGATACGCAGTATTTT.